This T cell receptor (beta chain) was sequenced in a study of cytomegalovirus exposure and HLA in healthy donors. PCR was performed using 60 Vbeta and 13 Jbeta primers. The assay was immunoSEQ multiplex PCR, and TCRdb's table has in-frame clones only and misses some. The sample has roughly 130,000 clones, less than 85% seen once. Broader study findings: The Asian-associated ancestry cluster reportedly had fewer N-insertions than the approximately 690-donor mean in a later analysis.

Details on this clone: The antigen remains unidentified.

The TCR was taken from a male donor in good health and CMV-seronegative. Sequenced input: PBMCs.

CDR3 region: CSAGRVDEQYF. DNA of the CDR3: TGCAGTGCGGGCAGGGTGGACGAGCAGTACTTC. V usage is TRBV20-1 and J usage is TRBJ2-7; TRBD1 is a possible D gene (5 bases). CDR3 length: 11 amino acids. V gave up 6 bases and J gave up 5 bases, with 11 bases separating them. Germline CDR1 and CDR2: DFQATT and SNEGSKA (reference sequence).